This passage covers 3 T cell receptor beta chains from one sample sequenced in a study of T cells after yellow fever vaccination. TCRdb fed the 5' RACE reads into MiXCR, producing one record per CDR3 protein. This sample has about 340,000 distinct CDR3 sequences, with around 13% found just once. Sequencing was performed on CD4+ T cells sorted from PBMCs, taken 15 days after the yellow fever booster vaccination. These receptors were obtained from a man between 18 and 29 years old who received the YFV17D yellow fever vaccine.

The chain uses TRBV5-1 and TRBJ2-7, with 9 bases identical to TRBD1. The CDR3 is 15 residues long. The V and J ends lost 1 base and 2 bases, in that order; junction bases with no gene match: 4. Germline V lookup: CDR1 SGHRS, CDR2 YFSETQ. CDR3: CASSLMTGGAYEQYV. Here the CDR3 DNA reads TGCGCCAGCAGCTTGATGACAGGGGGGGCCTACGAGCAGTACGTC.

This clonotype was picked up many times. CDR3 region: CASSLADRFTDTQYF. As DNA, the CDR3 is TGTGCCAGCAGCTTGGCTGACAGGTTCACAGATACGCAGTATTTT. The genes are TRBV5-6 and TRBJ2-3; TRBD1 might be the D (6 bases). Germline CDR1 reads SGHDT; CDR2 reads YYEEEE. Trimming stripped 0 bases from V and 2 bases from J, with 10 bases between. This CDR3 is 15 amino acids long.

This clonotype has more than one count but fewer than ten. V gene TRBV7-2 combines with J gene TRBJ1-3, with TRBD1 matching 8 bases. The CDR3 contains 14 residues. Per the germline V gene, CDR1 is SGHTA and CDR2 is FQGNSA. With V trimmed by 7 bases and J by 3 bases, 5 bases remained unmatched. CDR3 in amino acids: CASNIDRGGNTIYF. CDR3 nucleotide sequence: TGTGCCAGCAACATTGACAGGGGTGGAAACACCATATATTTT. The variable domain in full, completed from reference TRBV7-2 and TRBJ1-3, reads GAGVSQSPSNKVTEKGKDVELRCDPISGHTALYWYRQSLGQGLEFLIYFQGNSAPDKSGLPSDRFSAERTGGSVSTLTIQRTQQEDSAVYLCASNIDRGGNTIYFGEGSWLTVV.